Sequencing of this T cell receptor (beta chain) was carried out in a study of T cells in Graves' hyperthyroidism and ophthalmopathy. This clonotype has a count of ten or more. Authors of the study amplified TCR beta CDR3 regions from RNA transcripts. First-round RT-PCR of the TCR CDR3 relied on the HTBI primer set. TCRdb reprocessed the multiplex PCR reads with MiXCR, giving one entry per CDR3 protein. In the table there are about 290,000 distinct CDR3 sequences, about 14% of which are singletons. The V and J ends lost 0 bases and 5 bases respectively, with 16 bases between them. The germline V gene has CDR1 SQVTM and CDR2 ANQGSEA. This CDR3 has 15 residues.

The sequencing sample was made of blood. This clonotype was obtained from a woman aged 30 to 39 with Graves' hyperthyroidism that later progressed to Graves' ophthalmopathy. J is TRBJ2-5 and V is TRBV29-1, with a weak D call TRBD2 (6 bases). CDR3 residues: CSVEDGGPSRETQYF. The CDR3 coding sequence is TGCAGCGTTGAAGACGGGGGACCCTCCCGGGAGACCCAGTACTTC.